This TCR beta chain is drawn from a study of blood T cell repertoires in COVID-19 (TCRdb year 2020). About the full investigation: Samples covering the acute and convalescent phases of COVID-19 were provided by collaborators in the United States, Italy and Spain. The samples were drawn from the first 160 participants of the ongoing ImmuneRACE study and from under 1,500 subjects provided by 6 global collaborators. The material from the prospective study consisted of cDNA or gDNA derived from T cells, B-cell-depleted T cells, or PBMCs. Where HLA class I and class II types were available, the types were taken from metadata supplied by the sample provider, not from assay-based typing. Subjects who had been exposed to COVID-19, were actively infected with it, or had recovered from it provided the deeply sampled blood TCRbeta repertoires that made up the dataset. The repertoires were released in a freely available public database intended as a resource for research on the immune response to SARS-CoV-2. Sample metadata almost always included a de-identified subject ID, COVID-19 status, age in years and sex.

Note on this clone: Its antigen remains undetermined. No quality values exist for individual bases; no much larger clone is one base distant.

Whole blood was collected in K2EDTA tubes by collaborating institutions according to the institutions' own protocols. For TCRbeta analysis, collaborators shipped samples as frozen whole blood, isolated PBMCs, or DNA extracted from either of those sample types. What the study reported, not specific to this receptor: The quantity of clinical and demographic metadata differed by source and by participant and was supplied without curation.

The immunoSEQ Assay, a bias-controlled multiplex PCR, was used to amplify TCRbeta CDR3 regions from genomic DNA. The published analysis was carried out like this. Within the assay, amplification of reference gene primers was used to estimate how many nucleated cells each sample contained. Sequence reads were collapsed and filtered to measure the absolute abundance of every unique TCRbeta CDR3 rearrangement. Productive Simpson clonality was computed per sample as the square root of Simpson's diversity index over productive rearrangements. Held by TCRdb, this immuneACCESS table contains in-frame sequences only and omits some clones. Under half of the omission traces to an unresolved V gene where checked; the cause of the rest is unknown. V and J calls and clone size follow that table, whereas D and trimming were derived from the DNA. For this sample the table gives more than 150,000 clones, of which 86% were detected only once. The biggest ten clones account for 20% of the sample.

The sample taken for sequencing was peripheral blood. The sequence was collected from a man between 65 and 85 years old with active or convalescent COVID-19.

At the DNA level, the sequence is TGTGCCAGCAGCACCGGTAACTCCTACGAGCAGTACTTC. Its translation reads: CASSTGNSYEQYF. The chain was built from TRBV7-3 and TRBJ2-7, with no confident D gene call. V loses 5 bases, J loses 0 bases, and the germline ends lie 8 bases apart. From cysteine to phenylalanine, the CDR3 is 13 amino acids long. Only CDR3 DNA is held: 39 bases, read in frame from base 1. CDR1 and CDR2 are read off the germline V gene as SGHTA and FQGTGA.